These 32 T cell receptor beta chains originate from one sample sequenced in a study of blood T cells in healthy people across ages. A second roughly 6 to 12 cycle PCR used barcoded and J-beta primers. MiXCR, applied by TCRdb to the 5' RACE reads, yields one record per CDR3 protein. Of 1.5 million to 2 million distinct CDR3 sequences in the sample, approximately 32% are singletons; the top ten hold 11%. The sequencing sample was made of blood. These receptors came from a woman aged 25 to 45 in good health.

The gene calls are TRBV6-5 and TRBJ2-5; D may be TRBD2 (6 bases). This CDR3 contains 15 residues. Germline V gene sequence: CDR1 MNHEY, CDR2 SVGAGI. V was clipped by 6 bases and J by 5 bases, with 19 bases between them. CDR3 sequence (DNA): TGTGCCAGCAGCTCCCCGGGAGTCCTGGGGGAGACCCAGTACTTC. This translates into CASSSPGVLGETQYF.

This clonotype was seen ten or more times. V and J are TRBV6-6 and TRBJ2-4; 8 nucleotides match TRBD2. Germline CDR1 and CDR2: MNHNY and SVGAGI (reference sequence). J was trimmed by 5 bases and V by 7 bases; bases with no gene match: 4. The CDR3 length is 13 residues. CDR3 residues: CASIDGGENIQYF. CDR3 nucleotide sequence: TGTGCCAGCATCGACGGGGGGGAAAACATTCAGTACTTC.

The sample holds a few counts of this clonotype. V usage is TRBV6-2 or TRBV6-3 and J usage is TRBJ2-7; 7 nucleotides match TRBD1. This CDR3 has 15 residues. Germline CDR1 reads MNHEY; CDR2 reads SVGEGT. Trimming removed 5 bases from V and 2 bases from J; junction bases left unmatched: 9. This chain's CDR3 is CASSRDRPPAYEQYF. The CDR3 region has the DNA TGTGCCAGCAGTCGGGACAGACCTCCGGCCTACGAGCAGTACTTC.

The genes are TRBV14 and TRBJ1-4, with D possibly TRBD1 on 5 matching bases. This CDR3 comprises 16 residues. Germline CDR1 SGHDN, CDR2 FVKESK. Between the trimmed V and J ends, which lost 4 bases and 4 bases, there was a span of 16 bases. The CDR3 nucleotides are TGTGCCAGCAGCCCATTGGGACTGCCCCATAATGAAAAACTGTTTTTT. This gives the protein CASSPLGLPHNEKLFF.

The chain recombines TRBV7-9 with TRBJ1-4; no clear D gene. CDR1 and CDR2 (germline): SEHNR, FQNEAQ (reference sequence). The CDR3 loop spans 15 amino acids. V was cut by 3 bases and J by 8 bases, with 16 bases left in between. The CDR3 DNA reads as TGTGCCAGCAGCTTTTTCGGGGAAGAGGGCGAAAAACTGTTTTTT. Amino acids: CASSFFGEEGEKLFF.

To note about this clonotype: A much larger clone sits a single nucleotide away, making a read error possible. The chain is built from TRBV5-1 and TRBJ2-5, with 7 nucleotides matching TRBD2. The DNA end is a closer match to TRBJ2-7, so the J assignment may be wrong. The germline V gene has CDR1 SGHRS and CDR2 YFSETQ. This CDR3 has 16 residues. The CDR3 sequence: CASSLDVREASHEQYF. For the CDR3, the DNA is TGCGCCAGCAGCTTGGATGTACGGGAGGCCTCCCACGAGCAGTACTTC.

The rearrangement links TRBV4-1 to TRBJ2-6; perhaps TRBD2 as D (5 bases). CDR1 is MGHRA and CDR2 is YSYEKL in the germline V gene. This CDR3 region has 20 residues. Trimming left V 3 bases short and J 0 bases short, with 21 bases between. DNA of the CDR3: TGCGCCAGCAGCCACATGGTTAGAGGGATAGTAAACTCTGGGGCCAACGTCCTGACTTTC. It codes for CASSHMVRGIVNSGANVLTF.

The CDR3 region is CASSLWNRPLSYEQYF. In DNA, the CDR3 is TGTGCCAGCAGCTTATGGAACAGGCCCCTCTCCTACGAGCAGTACTTC. The chain recombines TRBV7-9 with TRBJ2-7; tentatively, D is TRBD1 (5 bases). The CDR3 is 16 residues long. V lost 2 bases, J lost 0 bases, and 14 bases lay in between. CDR1 is SEHNR, CDR2 FQNEAQ, per germline (reference sequence).

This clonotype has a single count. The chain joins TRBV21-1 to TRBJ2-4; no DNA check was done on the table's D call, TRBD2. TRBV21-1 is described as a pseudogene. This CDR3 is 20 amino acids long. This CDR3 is CAISKWGGRESVSSKNIQYF. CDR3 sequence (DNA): TGTGCCATCAGCAAATGGGGGGGACGAGAGTCCGTATCGTCCAAAAACATTCAGTACTTC.

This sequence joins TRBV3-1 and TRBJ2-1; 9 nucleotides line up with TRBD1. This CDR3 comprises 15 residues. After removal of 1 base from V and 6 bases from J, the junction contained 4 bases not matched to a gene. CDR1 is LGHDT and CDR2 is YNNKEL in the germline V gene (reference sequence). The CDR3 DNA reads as TGTGCCAGCAGCCAAGGGGCGACAGGGGGCAATGAGCAGTTCTTC. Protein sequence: CASSQGATGGNEQFF.

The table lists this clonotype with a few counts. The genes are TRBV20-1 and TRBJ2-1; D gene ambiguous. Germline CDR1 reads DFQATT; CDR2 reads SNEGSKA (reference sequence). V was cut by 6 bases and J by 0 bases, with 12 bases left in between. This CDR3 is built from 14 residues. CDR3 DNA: TGCAGTGCGACTGGACGAAACTCCTACAATGAGCAGTTCTTC. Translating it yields CSATGRNSYNEQFF.

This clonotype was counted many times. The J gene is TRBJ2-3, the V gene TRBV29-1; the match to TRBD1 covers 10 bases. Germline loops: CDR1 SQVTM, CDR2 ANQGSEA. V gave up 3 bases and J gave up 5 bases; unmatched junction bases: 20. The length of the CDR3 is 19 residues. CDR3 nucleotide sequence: TGCAGCGTTGATAAAAGGGTGATCGAGGGGACAGGGGTAAAAGATACGCAGTATTTT. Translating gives CSVDKRVIEGTGVKDTQYF.

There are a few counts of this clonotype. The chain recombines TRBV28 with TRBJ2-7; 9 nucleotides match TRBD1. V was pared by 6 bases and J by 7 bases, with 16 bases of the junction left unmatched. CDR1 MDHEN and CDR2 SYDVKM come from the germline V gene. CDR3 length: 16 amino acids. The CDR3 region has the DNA TGTGCCAGCAGAATAGTACGGCGACAGGGGGGAGGGGAGCAGTACTTC. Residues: CASRIVRRQGGGEQYF.

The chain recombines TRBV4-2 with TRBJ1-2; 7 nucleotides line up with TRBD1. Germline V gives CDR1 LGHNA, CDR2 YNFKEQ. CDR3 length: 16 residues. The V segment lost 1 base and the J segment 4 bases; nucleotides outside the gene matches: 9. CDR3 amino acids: CASSQGGTVQFYGYTF. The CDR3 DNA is TGTGCCAGCAGCCAAGGGGGGACAGTACAATTCTATGGCTACACCTTC.

CDR3 residues: CSARSEVEGGHYQETQYF. The DNA of the CDR3 is TGCAGTGCTAGATCCGAGGTGGAGGGAGGACATTACCAAGAGACCCAGTACTTC. The chain uses TRBV20-1 and TRBJ2-5; tentatively, D is TRBD2 (6 bases). Between the trimmed V and J ends, which lost 2 bases and 0 bases, there was a span of 22 bases. Per the germline V gene, CDR1 is DFQATT and CDR2 is SNEGSKA (reference sequence). This CDR3 region has 18 residues.

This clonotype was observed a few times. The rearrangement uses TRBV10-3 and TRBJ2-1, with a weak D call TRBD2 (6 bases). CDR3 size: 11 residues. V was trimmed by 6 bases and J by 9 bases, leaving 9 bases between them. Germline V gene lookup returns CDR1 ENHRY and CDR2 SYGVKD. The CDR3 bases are TGTGCCATCAGCGGGGGAGGTGAGCAGTTCTTC. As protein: CAISGGGEQFF.

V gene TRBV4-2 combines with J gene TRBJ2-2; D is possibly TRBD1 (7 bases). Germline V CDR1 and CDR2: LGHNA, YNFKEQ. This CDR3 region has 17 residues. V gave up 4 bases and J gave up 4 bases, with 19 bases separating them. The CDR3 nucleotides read TGTGCCAGCAGCCTACAGGGGAGAAGGAGGGCCACCGGGGAGCTGTTTTTT. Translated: CASSLQGRRRATGELFF.

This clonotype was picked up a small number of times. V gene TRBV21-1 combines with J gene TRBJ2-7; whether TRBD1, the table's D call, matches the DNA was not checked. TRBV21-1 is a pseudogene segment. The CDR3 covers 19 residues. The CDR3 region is CASSKGVRDSDRSSYVQYF. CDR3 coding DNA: TGTGCCAGCAGCAAAGGGGTCCGGGACAGCGATAGGAGTTCCTACGTGCAGTACTTC.

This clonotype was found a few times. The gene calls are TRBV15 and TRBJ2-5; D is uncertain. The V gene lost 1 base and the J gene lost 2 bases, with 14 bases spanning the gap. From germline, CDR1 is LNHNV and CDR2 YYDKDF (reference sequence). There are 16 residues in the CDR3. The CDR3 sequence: CATSRVKGTAQETQYF. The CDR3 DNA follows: TGTGCCACCAGCAGAGTAAAGGGAACCGCACAAGAGACCCAGTACTTC.

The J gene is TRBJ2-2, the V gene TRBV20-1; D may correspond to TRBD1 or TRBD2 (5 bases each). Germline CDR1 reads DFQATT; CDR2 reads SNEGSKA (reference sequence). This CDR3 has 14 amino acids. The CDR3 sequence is CGTTGPSEPGELFF. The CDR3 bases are TGCGGCACCACGGGGCCGTCTGAGCCCGGGGAGCTGTTTTTT.

The DNA of the CDR3 is TGTGCCACCAGCATGACCTATCGCCGCTACGAGCAGTACTTC. It is translated as CATSMTYRRYEQYF. The chain is built from TRBV24-1 and TRBJ2-7; D unresolved. The ends were cut back, 7 bases at V and 3 bases at J, with 15 bases in the middle. The CDR3 sequence is 14 residues long. Germline V gene data show CDR1 as KGHDR and CDR2 as SFDVKD.

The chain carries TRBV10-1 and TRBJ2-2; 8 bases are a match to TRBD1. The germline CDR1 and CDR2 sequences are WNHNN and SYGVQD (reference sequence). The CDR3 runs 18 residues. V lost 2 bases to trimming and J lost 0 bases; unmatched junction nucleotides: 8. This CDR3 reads CASSELVPGGSNTGELFF. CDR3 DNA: TGCGCCAGCAGTGAGCTCGTTCCAGGGGGCTCGAACACCGGGGAGCTGTTTTTT.

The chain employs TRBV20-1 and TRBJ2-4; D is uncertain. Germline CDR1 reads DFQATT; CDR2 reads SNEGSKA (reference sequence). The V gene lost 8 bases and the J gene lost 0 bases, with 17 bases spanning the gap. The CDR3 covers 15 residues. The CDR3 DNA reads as TGCAGTACGAGCCGTTTAGACTTAGCCAAAAACATTCAGTACTTC. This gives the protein CSTSRLDLAKNIQYF.

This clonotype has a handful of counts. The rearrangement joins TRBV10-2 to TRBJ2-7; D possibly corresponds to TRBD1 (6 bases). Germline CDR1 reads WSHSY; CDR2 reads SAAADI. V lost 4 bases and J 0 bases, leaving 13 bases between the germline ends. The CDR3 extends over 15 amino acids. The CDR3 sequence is CASSGPDRSSYEQYF. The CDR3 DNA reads TGCGCCAGCAGTGGACCTGACAGGAGCTCCTACGAGCAGTACTTC.

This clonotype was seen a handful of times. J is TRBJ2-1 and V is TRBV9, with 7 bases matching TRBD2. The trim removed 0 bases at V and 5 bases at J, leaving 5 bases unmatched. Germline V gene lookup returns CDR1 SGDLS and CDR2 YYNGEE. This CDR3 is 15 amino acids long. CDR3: CASSVAETSNNEQFF. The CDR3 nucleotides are TGTGCCAGCAGCGTAGCTGAGACTAGCAACAATGAGCAGTTCTTC. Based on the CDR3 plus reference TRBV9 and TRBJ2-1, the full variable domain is DSGVTQTPKHLITATGQRVTLRCSPRSGDLSVYWYQQSLDQGLQFLIQYYNGEERAKGNILERFSAQQFPDLHSELNLSSLELGDSALYFCASSVAETSNNEQFFGPGTRLTVL.

This CDR3 reads CASSAHRGVGYTF. Here the CDR3 DNA reads TGCGCCAGCAGTGCACACAGGGGAGTTGGCTACACCTTC. V gene TRBV10-1 combines with J gene TRBJ1-2; 7 bases are a match to TRBD1. The germline CDR1 and CDR2 sequences are WNHNN and SYGVQD (reference sequence). The CDR3 sequence is 13 residues long. Trimming removed 4 bases from V and 7 bases from J; junction bases left unmatched: 6.

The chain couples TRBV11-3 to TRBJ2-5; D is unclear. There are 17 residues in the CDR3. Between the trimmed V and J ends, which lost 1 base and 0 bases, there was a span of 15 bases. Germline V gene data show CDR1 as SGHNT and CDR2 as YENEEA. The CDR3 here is CASSLAQTHWYQETQYF. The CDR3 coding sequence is TGTGCCAGCAGCTTAGCCCAGACCCATTGGTACCAAGAGACCCAGTACTTC.

The DNA of the CDR3 is TGTGCCAGCAGCACGGGAGCCCCGGGATCTCTTGAGCAGTTCTTC. It encodes CASSTGAPGSLEQFF. The gene calls are TRBV5-8 and TRBJ2-1, with D possibly TRBD2 on 6 matching bases. This CDR3 is built from 15 residues. Germline V CDR1 and CDR2: SGHTS, YDEGEE. V was shortened by 4 bases and J by 9 bases, with 20 bases between the two germline ends.

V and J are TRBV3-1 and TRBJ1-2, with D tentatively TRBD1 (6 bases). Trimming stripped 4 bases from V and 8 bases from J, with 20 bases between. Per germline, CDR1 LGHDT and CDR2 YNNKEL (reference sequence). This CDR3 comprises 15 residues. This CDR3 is CASSLGAGPGEGYTF. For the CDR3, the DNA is TGTGCCAGCAGCCTGGGGGCCGGGCCCGGAGAAGGCTACACCTTC.

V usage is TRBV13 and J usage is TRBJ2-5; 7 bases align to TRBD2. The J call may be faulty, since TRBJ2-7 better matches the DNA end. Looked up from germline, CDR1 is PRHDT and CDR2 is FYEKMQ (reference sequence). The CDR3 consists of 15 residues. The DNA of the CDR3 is TGTGCCAGCAGCCGGAGGCGTCGCGGGAGCTACGAGCAGTACTTC. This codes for CASSRRRRGSYEQYF.

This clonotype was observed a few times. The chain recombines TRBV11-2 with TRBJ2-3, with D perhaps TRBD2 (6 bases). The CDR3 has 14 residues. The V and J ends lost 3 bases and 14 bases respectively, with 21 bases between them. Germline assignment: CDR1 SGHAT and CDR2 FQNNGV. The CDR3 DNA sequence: TGTGCCAGCAGCTTCAACCCAGTGTTAGCGGTATCGTATTTT. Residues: CASSFNPVLAVSYF.

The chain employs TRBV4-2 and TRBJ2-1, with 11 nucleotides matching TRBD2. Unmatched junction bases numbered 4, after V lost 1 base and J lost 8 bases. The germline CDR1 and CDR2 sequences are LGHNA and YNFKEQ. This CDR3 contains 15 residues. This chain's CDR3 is CASSQALGLADEQFF. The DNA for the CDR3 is TGTGCCAGCAGCCAAGCGTTGGGACTAGCGGATGAGCAGTTCTTC.